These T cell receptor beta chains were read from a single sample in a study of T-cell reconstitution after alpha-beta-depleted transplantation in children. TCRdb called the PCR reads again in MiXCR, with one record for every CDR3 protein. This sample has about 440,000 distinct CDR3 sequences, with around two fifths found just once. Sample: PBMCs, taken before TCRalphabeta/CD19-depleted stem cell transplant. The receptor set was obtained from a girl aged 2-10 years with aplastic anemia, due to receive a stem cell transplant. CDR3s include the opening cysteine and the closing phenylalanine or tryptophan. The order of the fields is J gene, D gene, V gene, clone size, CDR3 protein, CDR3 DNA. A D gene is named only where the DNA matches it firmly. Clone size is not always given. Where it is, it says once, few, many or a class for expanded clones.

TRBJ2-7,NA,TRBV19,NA,CASSIQGTYEQYF,TGTGCCAGTAGTATACAGGGTACCTACGAGCAGTACTTC
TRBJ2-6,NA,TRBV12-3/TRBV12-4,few,CASSLWAVSGANVLTF,TGTGCCAGCAGTTTATGGGCAGTTTCTGGGGCCAACGTCCTGACTTTC
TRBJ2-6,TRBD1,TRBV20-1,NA,CSAELQGAQGANVLTF,TGCAGTGCCGAGTTACAGGGGGCGCAAGGGGCCAACGTCCTGACTTTC
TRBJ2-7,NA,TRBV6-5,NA,CASSYSGDLREQYF,TGTGCCAGCAGTTATTCTGGGGACCTACGAGAGCAGTACTTC
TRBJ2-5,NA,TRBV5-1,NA,CASSLTSPRETQYF,TGCGCCAGCAGCTTGACTAGCCCTCGAGAGACCCAGTACTTC
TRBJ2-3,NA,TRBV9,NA,CASSVDVWGTQYF,TGTGCCAGCAGCGTAGATGTGTGGGGAACGCAGTATTTT
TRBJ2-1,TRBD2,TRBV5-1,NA,CASSPLAGGLDEQFF,TGCGCCAGCAGCCCTCTAGCGGGGGGGCTGGATGAGCAGTTCTTC
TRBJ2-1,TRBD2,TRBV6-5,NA,CASSYRTSGRYEQFF,TGTGCCAGCAGTTACCGGACTAGCGGGAGATATGAGCAGTTCTTC
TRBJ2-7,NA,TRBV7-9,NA,CASSGQGGGYYEQYF,TGTGCCAGCAGCGGACAGGGAGGGGGTTACTACGAGCAGTACTTC
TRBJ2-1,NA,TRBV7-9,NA,CASNQGGPSYNEQFF,TGTGCCAGCAACCAGGGGGGGCCATCCTACAATGAGCAGTTCTTC
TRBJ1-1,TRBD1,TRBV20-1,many,CSAVDRGVMNTEAFF,TGCAGTGCTGTGGACAGGGGAGTCATGAACACTGAAGCTTTCTTT
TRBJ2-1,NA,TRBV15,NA,CATSSHGNEQFF,TGTGCCACCAGCTCACACGGGAATGAGCAGTTCTTC
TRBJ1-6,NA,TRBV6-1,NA,CASSPDYREPYSPLHF,TGTGCCAGCAGCCCTGACTACAGGGAGCCTTATTCACCCCTCCACTTT
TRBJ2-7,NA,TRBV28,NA,CASTAGQRFYEQYF,TGTGCCAGCACAGCGGGACAGAGGTTCTACGAGCAGTACTTC
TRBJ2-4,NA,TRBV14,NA,CASSQDGQLAKNIQYF,TGTGCCAGCAGCCAAGATGGACAGTTAGCCAAAAACATTCAGTACTTC
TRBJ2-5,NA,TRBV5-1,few,CASSLVVVQETQYF,TGCGCCAGCAGCTTGGTGGTGGTCCAAGAGACCCAGTACTTC
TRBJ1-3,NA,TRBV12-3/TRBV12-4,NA,CASSPQGLGRGNTIYF,TGTGCCAGCAGTCCGCAGGGATTAGGTAGAGGAAACACCATATATTTT
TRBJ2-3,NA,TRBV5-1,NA,CASRQGSDTQYF,TGCGCCAGCAGACAGGGTTCGGATACGCAGTATTTT
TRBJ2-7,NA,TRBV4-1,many,CASSQGGRTYEQYF,TGCGCCAGCAGCCAAGGGGGCAGAACCTACGAGCAGTACTTC
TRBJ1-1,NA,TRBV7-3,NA,CASSLRRSGHRTEAFF,TGTGCCAGCAGCTTAAGGCGCTCCGGACACAGAACTGAAGCTTTCTTT
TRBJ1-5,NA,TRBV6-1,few,CASRAGPRPQPQHF,TGTGCCAGCAGGGCGGGACCTCGACCTCAGCCCCAGCATTTT
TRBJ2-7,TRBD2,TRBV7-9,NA,CASSPASAGGPPEQYF,TGTGCCAGCAGCCCAGCGTCGGCGGGAGGGCCCCCCGAGCAGTACTTC
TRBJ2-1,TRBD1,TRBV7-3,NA,CASSSDRELDEQFF,TGTGCCAGCAGCTCGGACAGGGAATTAGATGAGCAGTTCTTC
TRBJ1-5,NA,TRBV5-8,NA,CASSATAVGPQHF,TGTGCCAGCAGCGCGACAGCGGTGGGGCCCCAGCATTTT
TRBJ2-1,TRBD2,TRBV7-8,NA,CASSSTSSGRTSYNEQFF,TGTGCCAGCAGTTCTACTTCTAGCGGGAGGACTTCGTACAATGAGCAGTTCTTC
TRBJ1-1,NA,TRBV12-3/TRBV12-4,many,CASSLGGMGTEAFF,TGTGCCAGCAGTTTGGGGGGCATGGGCACTGAAGCTTTCTTT
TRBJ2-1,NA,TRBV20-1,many,CSASATRGFF,TGCAGTGCTAGTGCGACCAGGGGGTTCTTC
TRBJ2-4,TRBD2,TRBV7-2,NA,CASSLSYSGEAKNIQYF,TGTGCCAGCAGCTTATCGTATAGCGGGGAAGCCAAAAACATTCAGTACTTC
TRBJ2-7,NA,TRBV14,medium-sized,CASSQDQGFGDEQYF,TGTGCCAGCAGCCAAGATCAGGGATTTGGGGACGAGCAGTACTTC